These 14 T cell receptor beta chains originate from one sample sequenced in a study of T cells in localized non-small cell lung cancer. Profiling relied on immunoSEQ multiplex PCR, and the TCRdb table lists in-frame clones only, not all of them. The sample carries about 4,400 clones, 20% to 25% recorded once. This sample comprised lung tumor tissue, obtained before any cancer treatment. All receptors come from a female donor of 60 years or more with stage I lung adenocarcinoma.

V usage is TRBV30 and J usage is TRBJ2-7, with TRBD1 as a possible D gene (6 bases). The CDR3 is 12 residues long. Germline assignment: CDR1 GTSNPN and CDR2 SVGIG (reference sequence). Trimming took 2 bases from V and 3 from J, leaving 8 bases between them. CDR3 residues: CAWSLQGYEQYF. CDR3 bases: TGTGCCTGGAGTTTACAGGGCTACGAGCAGTACTTC.

The chain carries TRBV19 and TRBJ1-6; D might be TRBD1 (6 bases). The CDR3 contains 15 residues. V gave up 3 bases and J gave up 3 bases, with 9 bases separating them. CDR1 LNHDA and CDR2 SQIVND come from the germline V gene (reference sequence). CDR3 region: CASSIGGLYNSPLHF. The DNA of the CDR3 is TGTGCCAGTAGTATCGGGGGGCTCTATAATTCACCCCTCCACTTT.

The gene calls are TRBV6-8 and TRBJ1-1; 8 bases fit TRBD1. The germline V gene has CDR1 MNHGY and CDR2 SAAAGT. This CDR3 spans 15 amino acids. J gave up 1 base and V 7 bases, and 8 bases lay outside the gene matches. CDR3 region: CASTRTGNPNTEAFF. CDR3 sequence (DNA): TGTGCCAGCACCAGGACAGGGAACCCGAACACTGAAGCTTTCTTT.

V gene TRBV18 combines with J gene TRBJ1-1; no clear D. Germline loops: CDR1 KGHSH, CDR2 LQKENI. V lost 2 bases and J lost 0, with 19 bases in between. The CDR3 sequence is 18 residues long. This chain's CDR3 is CASSPSGRPITMNTEAFF. Written as DNA, the CDR3 is TGTGCCAGCTCACCATCCGGGCGACCAATTACTATGAACACTGAAGCTTTCTTT.

This clone was recorded a few times. The chain couples TRBV6-8 to TRBJ1-1; D is unclear. The V gene lost 4 bases and the J gene lost 4 bases, with 13 bases spanning the gap. The CDR3 is made up of 14 amino acids. The V gene's germline CDR1 is MNHGY and CDR2 SAAAGT. The CDR3 spells CASSSPPWGTEAFF. In DNA, the CDR3 is TGTGCCAGCAGTTCACCTCCCTGGGGCACTGAAGCTTTCTTT.

The chain links TRBV6-8 to TRBJ1-1; no firm D call. The V end was cut by 5 bases, the J end by 1 base, with 5 bases between. The CDR3 is 12 amino acids. CDR1 is MNHGY and CDR2 is SAAAGT in the germline V gene. The CDR3 loop is CASSRQNTEAFF. In DNA, the CDR3 is TGTGCCAGCAGTCGACAGAACACTGAAGCTTTCTTT.

This clone has only a few counts. J is TRBJ2-3 and V is TRBV30; D is ambiguous. The germline V gene has CDR1 GTSNPN and CDR2 SVGIG (reference sequence). V was trimmed by 0 bases and J by 0 bases, leaving 7 bases between them. CDR3 length: 14 residues. CDR3 loop: CAWSVGYSTDTQYF. In DNA, the CDR3 is TGTGCCTGGAGTGTAGGTTACAGCACAGATACGCAGTATTTT.

The chain is built from TRBV5-1 and TRBJ2-5, with 8 nucleotides matching TRBD1. The V gene's germline CDR1 is SGHRS and CDR2 YFSETQ. The length of the CDR3 is 15 residues. V was pared by 0 bases and J by 3 bases, with 4 bases of the junction left unmatched. CDR3 sequence: CASSLVLTGEETQYF. For the CDR3, the DNA is TGCGCCAGCAGCTTGGTTTTGACAGGGGAAGAGACCCAGTACTTC.

This chain links TRBV30 with TRBJ1-2; D uncertain. Trimming stripped 0 bases from V and 8 bases from J, with 19 bases between. The CDR3 length is 15 residues. Germline CDR1 reads GTSNPN; CDR2 reads SVGIG (reference sequence). Written as DNA, the CDR3 is TGTGCCTGGAGTGTAGACCCGGGGTTTCAGAGGGGCTACACCTTC. Translated, it gives CAWSVDPGFQRGYTF.

V usage is TRBV15 and J usage is TRBJ1-5, with D possibly matching TRBD1 (6 bases). This CDR3 comprises 14 residues. Trimming stripped 6 bases from V and 8 bases from J, with 17 bases between. Germline CDR1 LNHNV, CDR2 YYDKDF (reference sequence). CDR3 DNA sequence: TGTGCCACCAGAGGAGATACAGGGCAGGAGCCCCAGCATTTT. It yields the protein CATRGDTGQEPQHF.

Written as DNA, the CDR3 is TGTGCCAGCAGCCGCACAGGGGGCAGGGGGACCCAGTACTTC. It translates to CASSRTGGRGTQYF. The V and J genes are TRBV11-3 and TRBJ2-5, with 9 bases that match TRBD1. The CDR3 is made up of 14 amino acids. Germline lookup yields CDR1 SGHNT and CDR2 YENEEA. V shed 5 bases and J 7 bases; nucleotides not matched to a gene: 8. Full variable domain (missing parts from reference TRBV11-3 and TRBJ2-5): EAGVVQSPRYKIIEKKQPVAFWCNPISGHNTLYWYLQNLGQGPELLIRYENEEAVDDSQLPKDRFSAERLKGVDSTLKIQPAELGDSAVYLCASSRTGGRGTQYFGPGTRLLVL.

V usage is TRBV19 and J usage is TRBJ2-2, with 8 bases identical to TRBD1. This CDR3 region has 15 residues. The germline V gene has CDR1 LNHDA and CDR2 SQIVND (reference sequence). Germline trimming cut 4 bases from V and 8 bases from J; bases unmatched to any gene: 9. CDR3 sequence (DNA): TGTGCCAGTAGTAAAAGGACAGGGACGTCGGGGGAGCTGTTTTTT. This gives the protein CASSKRTGTSGELFF.

This clone was seen more than once but under ten times. The chain couples TRBV11-3 to TRBJ1-2; D call uncertain. The CDR3 consists of 17 residues. Between the trimmed V and J ends, which lost 0 bases and 3 bases, there was a span of 17 bases. The V gene's germline CDR1 is SGHNT and CDR2 YENEEA. CDR3 nucleotide sequence: TGTGCCAGCAGCTTAGAGGTGGTCCCCGGGCGGTACTATGGCTACACCTTC. It yields the protein CASSLEVVPGRYYGYTF.

In its sample, this clone ranks as medium-sized. The V call is TRBV11-3, the J call TRBJ1-5; a weak D match, TRBD1 (6 bases). Per germline, CDR1 SGHNT and CDR2 YENEEA. V gave up 5 bases and J gave up 9 bases, with 20 bases separating them. The CDR3 consists of 15 residues. CDR3 loop: CASSQWTDFSRPQHF. CDR3 DNA sequence: TGTGCCAGCAGCCAATGGACAGATTTTTCTAGGCCCCAGCATTTT.